Below, one TCR beta chain is given with its context. The antigen is not known. This record belongs to a study of PD-1 blockade in classical Hodgkin lymphoma. The data were produced by immunoSEQ multiplex PCR, yet TCRdb's version contains in-frame clones alone and is incomplete. The table lists almost 100,000 clones, just under 95% of them singletons. All trial patients relapsed after autologous stem cell transplantation. Patients reached a best response of complete response, partial response or progressive disease. Study observations and caveats: A significant rise in TCR diversity by C4D1 was seen for CD4+ but not CD8+ cells. The origin of the repertoire differences remains undefined, with disease activity or prior therapy as possible causes.

V gave up 0 bases and J gave up 5 bases; unmatched junction bases: 7. There are 16 residues in the CDR3. The germline gives CDR1 MGHRA, CDR2 YSYEKL. The genes are TRBV4-1 and TRBJ2-5; 9 nucleotides agree with TRBD2. The sample in question was peripheral blood mononuclear cells (PBMCs), obtained at baseline. The TCR originated in a human donor with classical Hodgkin lymphoma. CDR3 nucleotides: TGCGCCAGCAGCCAAGAAGGCGGGAGGGCCAGGGAGACCCAGTACTTC. It encodes CASSQEGGRARETQYF.